The 8 T cell receptor beta chains listed next were all sequenced from one sample in a study of blood T cell repertoires in COVID-19. Sequenced by immunoSEQ multiplex PCR; TCRdb stores in-frame clones only, minus some. Of under 250,000 clones listed, around nine tenths are singletons. The sequencing sample was made of peripheral blood. The receptors derive from a man aged 30 to 39 with COVID-19, enrolled during active disease.

The V call is TRBV7-9, the J call TRBJ2-7; no definite D call. CDR1 and CDR2 from the germline V gene are SEHNR and FQNEAQ (reference sequence). This CDR3 comprises 13 residues. Trimming took 2 bases from V and 3 from J, leaving 8 bases between them. The CDR3 DNA is TGTGCCAGCAGCTTAAAGTCTAACTACGAGCAGTACTTC. Residues: CASSLKSNYEQYF. Filled out from reference TRBV7-9 and TRBJ2-7, the complete variable domain reads DTGVSQNPRHKITKRGQNVTFRCDPISEHNRLYWYRQTLGQGPEFLTYFQNEAQLEKSRLLSDRFSAERPKGSFSTLEIQRTEQGDSAMYLCASSLKSNYEQYFGPGTRLTVT.

J is TRBJ1-5 and V is TRBV4-1; D remains ambiguous. V lost 6 bases, J lost 4 bases, and 19 bases lay in between. The CDR3 extends over 16 amino acids. From germline, CDR1 is MGHRA and CDR2 YSYEKL. The CDR3 protein is CASSITTLAGNQPQHF. The CDR3 DNA is TGCGCCAGCAGTATAACCACTCTCGCGGGGAATCAGCCCCAGCATTTT.

The chain joins TRBV5-4 to TRBJ1-5; the D gene is possibly TRBD1 (5 bases). The CDR3 extends over 15 amino acids. Looked up from germline, CDR1 is SGHNT and CDR2 is YYREEE (reference sequence). V gave up 9 bases and J gave up 2 bases, with 18 bases separating them. The CDR3 sequence: CATSDGGRGNQPQHF. The CDR3 DNA follows: TGTGCCACCTCCGACGGGGGAAGGGGCAATCAGCCCCAGCATTTT.

The J gene is TRBJ1-1, the V gene TRBV3-1 (or the pseudogene TRBV3-2); tentative D call: TRBD1 (5 bases). The germline V gene encodes CDR1 LGHDT and CDR2 YNNKEL (reference sequence). Trimming cost V 6 bases and J 1 base, with 9 bases left between them. The CDR3 consists of 13 residues. The CDR3 region has the DNA TGTGCCAGCAGTGCCGACAGGAACACTGAAGCTTTCTTT. Amino acids: CASSADRNTEAFF.

This clone was observed once. This sequence joins TRBV5-6 and TRBJ2-3, with a tentative D call TRBD2 (5 bases). CDR3 length: 14 residues. V gave up 2 bases and J gave up 5 bases, with 12 bases separating them. Germline CDR1 SGHDT, CDR2 YYEEEE. For the CDR3, the DNA is TGTGCCAGCAGCTTCCCCCGGGAAGGAGATACGCAGTATTTT. Translating gives CASSFPREGDTQYF. Full variable domain (rest looked up from reference TRBV5-6 and TRBJ2-3): DAGVTQSPTHLIKTRGQQVTLRCSPKSGHDTVSWYQQALGQGPQFIFQYYEEEERQRGNFPDRFSGHQFPNYSSELNVNALLLGDSALYLCASSFPREGDTQYFGPGTRLTVL.

The chain uses TRBV6-6 and TRBJ1-2; tentative D call: TRBD1 (5 bases). This CDR3 is built from 13 residues. Trimming took off 7 bases at V and 3 bases at J, with 12 bases between the two ends. Germline V gives CDR1 MNHNY, CDR2 SVGAGI (reference sequence). The CDR3 loop reads CASTMTEYYGYTF. The CDR3 nucleotides are TGTGCCAGCACCATGACAGAATACTATGGCTACACCTTC.

V and J are TRBV6-5 and TRBJ1-2; D is ambiguous. Trimming took 8 bases from V and 2 from J, leaving 12 bases between them. CDR1 is MNHEY and CDR2 is SVGAGI in the germline V gene. The CDR3 sequence is 13 residues long. In DNA form, the CDR3 reads TGTGCCAGCTTCTCTAGGAGAAACTATGGCTACACCTTC. This translates into CASFSRRNYGYTF.

The chain joins TRBV5-1 to TRBJ1-6, with D maybe TRBD1 (5 bases). The CDR3 covers 16 residues. CDR1 is SGHRS and CDR2 is YFSETQ in the germline V gene. Trimming removed 4 bases at V and 4 bases at J, with 15 bases between. In nucleotides, the CDR3 is TGCGCCAGCAGCGAGGGGACCGGGGGGTATAATTCACCCCTCCACTTT. Residues: CASSEGTGGYNSPLHF.